This TCR beta chain was found in a study of cytomegalovirus exposure and HLA in healthy donors. Study information: Unique TCR beta sequences numbering approximately 120 million came from 150 million to 200 million T cells in an earlier analysis. Some 85 million unique TCRs from HLA-typed donors were held in an early data release.

60 Vbeta and 13 Jbeta primers were used in PCR. The table came from immunoSEQ multiplex PCR; TCRdb's copy has only in-frame clones and leaves some out. Of 150,000 to 200,000 clones in the sample, almost 80% were seen once. The trim removed 8 bases at V and 0 bases at J, leaving 2 bases unmatched. The germline V gene has CDR1 SNHLY and CDR2 FYNNEI. The CDR3 loop spans 14 amino acids. A word on this clone: Its antigen is unknown.

Study-wide findings and caveats: In a later analysis, V- and J-gene trimming of beta chains associated with a DCLRE1C missense variant, replicated independently. Compared with the roughly 730-donor mean, an Asian-associated ancestry cluster reportedly had fewer N-insertions, according to a later analysis.

Sequenced: PBMCs. The chain is built from TRBV2 and TRBJ2-2, with 8 nucleotides matching TRBD2. This TCR was recovered from a man over 45 in good health and CMV-seropositive. The chain's CDR3 is CASGSGANTGELFF. Written as DNA, the CDR3 is TGTGCCAGCGGTAGCGGGGCGAACACCGGGGAGCTGTTTTTT.